The 12 T cell receptor beta chains below all came from one sample that was sequenced in a study of T cell repertoires in cytomegalovirus infection. TCRdb re-analysed the reads in MiXCR, keeping a single row per CDR3 protein. The sample has about 130,000 distinct CDR3 sequences; approximately 9.2% are singletons. Sequencing was done on a sample of PBMCs. The origin of the receptors is a human donor in good health (CMV status not recorded). Some clones in this sample may be carry-over from other donors' samples.

This clonotype came up a few times. The rearrangement links TRBV11-2 to TRBJ2-1; perhaps TRBD2 as D (7 bases). The germline CDR1 and CDR2 sequences are SGHAT and FQNNGV. The CDR3 length is 16 residues. V was pared by 1 base and J by 7 bases, with 17 bases between. The chain's CDR3 is CASSLGARGGWNEQFF. The CDR3 DNA sequence: TGTGCCAGCAGCTTAGGAGCGAGGGGGGGTTGGAATGAGCAGTTCTTC. The complete variable domain, with remaining parts taken from reference TRBV11-2 and TRBJ2-1, reads EAGVAQSPRYKIIEKRQSVAFWCNPISGHATLYWYQQILGQGPKLLIQFQNNGVVDDSQLPKDRFSAERLKGVDSTLKIQPAKLEDSAVYLCASSLGARGGWNEQFFGPGTRLTVL.

V is TRBV7-9 and J is TRBJ2-3; D is unclear. The V end lost 2 bases, the J end lost 2 bases, and 11 bases lay between the germline ends. Germline values: CDR1 SEHNR, CDR2 FQNEAQ (reference sequence). There are 15 residues in the CDR3. DNA of the CDR3: TGTGCCAGCAGCTTAAAGCTCGCCTACACAGATACGCAGTATTTT. Translating it yields CASSLKLAYTDTQYF.

This clonotype was recorded many times. The chain joins TRBV19 to TRBJ1-5, with D perhaps TRBD1 (6 bases). The CDR3 totals 17 residues. V shed 4 bases and J shed 1 base, with 17 bases lying between them. From germline, CDR1 is LNHDA and CDR2 SQIVND (reference sequence). CDR3 loop: CASSNRELLMSNQPQHF. CDR3 DNA sequence: TGTGCCAGTAGTAACAGGGAGCTCTTAATGAGCAATCAGCCCCAGCATTTT.

This clonotype was detected many times. The gene calls are TRBV27 and TRBJ2-5; no reliable D call. There are 13 residues in the CDR3. The germline V and J ends were trimmed by 5 bases and 1 base, with 8 bases remaining between them. CDR1 and CDR2 from the germline V gene are MNHEY and SMNVEV (reference sequence). CDR3 residues: CASSQAAQETQYF. CDR3 sequence (DNA): TGTGCCAGCAGTCAAGCAGCCCAAGAGACCCAGTACTTC.

This clonotype has at least ten counts. J is TRBJ2-1 and V is TRBV2; D might be TRBD2 (6 bases). V was trimmed by 7 bases and J by 5 bases, leaving 9 bases between them. Germline V CDR1 and CDR2: SNHLY, FYNNEI. The CDR3 is made up of 12 amino acids. This CDR3 is CASNWGDNEQFF. The CDR3 DNA sequence: TGTGCCAGCAATTGGGGGGACAATGAGCAGTTCTTC.

DNA of the CDR3: TGTGCCAGCAGCCCCAGGGGGCTTTCGGATACGCAGTATTTT. Its protein is CASSPRGLSDTQYF. This chain uses TRBV5-5 with TRBJ2-3; TRBD1 matches at 8 bases. Germline V gene sequence: CDR1 SGHKS, CDR2 YYEKEE (reference sequence). The V segment lost 4 bases and the J segment 6 bases; nucleotides outside the gene matches: 7. The CDR3 length is 14 residues.

The table lists this clonotype with a few counts. The V call is TRBV5-1, the J call TRBJ1-2; D unresolved. The CDR3 loop spans 14 amino acids. The V end was cut by 0 bases, the J end by 3 bases, with 9 bases between. The germline CDR1 and CDR2 sequences are SGHRS and YFSETQ. The DNA of the CDR3 is TGCGCCAGCAGCTTGGCCCTTATGGACTATGGCTACACCTTC. As protein: CASSLALMDYGYTF.

Note on this clonotype: The conserved phenylalanine or tryptophan is not found at the CDR3 terminus, so this likely reflects a read error. The limits of the CDR3 on the DNA are not certain, so only TCRdb's listed CDR3 is given. V is TRBV7-6 and J is TRBJ1-2; the table names TRBD1, a call not compared with the DNA. The CDR3 region is 13 residues in length, termini included. The germline V gene encodes CDR1 SGHVS and CDR2 FNYEAQ. This CDR3 is CASSPGTAYGYTV.

V usage is TRBV28 and J usage is TRBJ1-5; D is unclear. Germline V CDR1 and CDR2: MDHEN, SYDVKM. This CDR3 contains 13 residues. V lost 7 bases, J lost 5 bases, and 12 bases lay in between. The CDR3 protein is CASTPATYQPQHF. The CDR3 bases are TGTGCCAGCACCCCAGCTACCTATCAGCCCCAGCATTTT.

This clonotype was recorded at least ten times. The CDR3: CSASASWDQPQHF. The CDR3 nucleotides are TGCAGTGCTAGCGCGTCGTGGGATCAGCCCCAGCATTTT. This chain uses TRBV20-1 with TRBJ1-5; D remains unclear. In germline, CDR1 is DFQATT, CDR2 SNEGSKA (reference sequence). The V gene lost 3 bases and the J gene lost 5 bases, with 11 bases spanning the gap. The CDR3 has 13 residues.

Ten or more counts support this clonotype. This sequence joins TRBV28 and TRBJ2-5; perhaps TRBD1 as D (5 bases). CDR1 MDHEN and CDR2 SYDVKM come from the germline V gene. The CDR3 runs 12 residues. Trimming shortened V by 3 bases and J by 7 bases, and 9 bases separated the two germline ends. CDR3 region: CASSFPRGTQYF. DNA for the CDR3: TGTGCCAGCAGTTTTCCAAGGGGGACCCAGTACTTC.

This clonotype has a count of ten or more. The V and J genes are TRBV7-8 and TRBJ1-2, with D perhaps TRBD1 (5 bases). V was trimmed by 3 bases and J by 4 bases, leaving 12 bases between them. The CDR3 sequence is 14 residues long. From germline, CDR1 is SGHVS and CDR2 FQNEAQ. In DNA, the CDR3 is TGTGCCAGCAGCTTCAGGGATCGGAGCTATGGCTACACCTTC. Translation: CASSFRDRSYGYTF.